This T cell receptor beta chain was identified during a study of vaccination and CD4 T cells after COVID-19 (dated by TCRdb to between 2022 and 2023). About the full investigation: SARS-CoV-2 positivity had been established in the convalescent patients by nasal swab PCR, and mild disease was recorded in roughly ten of these patients and severe disease in one. Overlapping spike peptide pools from SARS-CoV-2 and from the common cold coronaviruses HCoV-NL63, HCoV-OC43 and HCoV-229E were used as culture stimuli. The convalescent cohort included six males and four females, with two Hispanic individuals, seven Caucasians, two Asians and one multiracial person. Participants received two doses of either the Pfizer-BioNTech BNT162b2 vaccine (n=8) or the Moderna mRNA-1273 vaccine (n=2). The spike-specific CD4+ TCR repertoire was compared before and after mRNA vaccination in approximately ten COVID-19 convalescent patients and several infection-naive healthy vaccine recipients. In control cultures, a CEFX viral epitope pool was used as positive control, an HIV-1 Nef peptide pool was used as negative control, or no peptide was added. Post-vaccine blood samples were obtained a median of around 67 days after the second vaccine dose, with a range of about 12 to 241 days. Post-COVID blood samples were collected from convalescent patients a median of approximately 93 days after diagnosis, with a range of roughly 30 to 170 days.

Including the terminal cysteine and phenylalanine, the CDR3 comprises 13 residues. Left in the record is the CDR3 DNA by itself, 39 bases read in frame from the first base. CDR1 and CDR2 (DFQATT, SNEGSKA) derive from the germline V gene (reference sequence). V is cut by 1 base and J by 7 bases, and the space between the germline ends is 11 bases. The protocol used for the library was PCR. DNA from cultured CD4+ T cells underwent TCR sequencing with the Oncomine TCR Beta short-read assay at the Johns Hopkins FTIC core. Genomic DNA was extracted from the cultured CD4+ T cells with the QIAamp micro DNA kit. Oncomine TCR Beta libraries made from cultured CD4+ T cells were pooled using unique dual indexes and sequenced on an Illumina iSeq 100. The original methods were these. Non-productive sequences were removed, and CDR3s that did not start with C, did not end with F or W, or were shorter than 7 amino acids were discarded. Antigen-specific clonotypes were identified using the MANAFEST web application through comparison of peptide-stimulated wells with reference and other culture wells. To be called positive, a clone needed an FDR below 0.05, an odds ratio above 5, and a productive frequency above 0.1% in at least two of three replicate wells. A clonotype counted as cross-reactive if it showed significant expansion both in the SARS-CoV-2 spike wells and in at least one common cold coronavirus spike condition. Similarity between CDR3 sequences was evaluated in R version 3.6.1 using Levenshtein distances (stringdist) and unrooted phylogenetic trees (ape). The public reads were reanalyzed by TCRdb: fastp trimming at Q25, MiXCR alignment, in-frame beta chains only. Rows are unified per CDR3 protein, each entry keeping the most common DNA and genes. TCRdb's processing, not the study's, gives the V and J calls here. For this sample the table gives over 8,500 distinct CDR3 sequences, of which around 20% were detected only once. The ten largest clones capture 10% to 15% of the sample.

About this clonotype: This receptor's antigen is unknown. Base qualities are missing; no much larger clone stands one base away.

What the research found in general, with its limitations: Nearly all vaccine-specific clones in convalescent patients (304 of 307) were mono-reactive for SARS-CoV-2 spike rather than cross-reactive with common cold coronaviruses. The number of convalescent patients in the study was relatively small, and the study did not examine early timepoints following natural infection. In convalescent patients, a median around 90% of post-vaccine SARS-CoV-2-reactive clones were detected only after vaccination, and vaccine-specific priming was suggested by this finding. The median count of SARS-CoV-2-reactive clonotypes went up from 20 to 25 after infection to roughly 38 after vaccination, although the change was not significant.

Read against the paper, the sample's treatment or condition label means: approximately nine-day PBMC culture with coronavirus spike peptide pools or control peptides (ViraFEST assay). To expand antigen-specific T cells with peptide pools and then pick out the expanded clonotypes through TCR sequencing, the study relied on the ViraFEST assay. The convalescent patients' positive SARS-CoV-2 PCR tests were from March to December 2020, which was before the Alpha, Beta and Delta variants emerged in the United States. Each well held 2.2 million or so PBMCs cultured in IMDM containing around 5% human AB serum and about 10 IU/ml IL-2, with about 9.1 ug/ml peptide pools added. Half of the culture medium was replaced with fresh IL-2-containing medium on days 3 and 7. CD4+ T cells were isolated after 10 days of culture through negative selection using the EasySep CD4+ T cell isolation kit. PBMCs were separated from whole blood using Ficoll-Paque Plus gradient centrifugation and then either used fresh or cryopreserved at -140C. Each culture condition was generally run in triplicate wells.

The sequence came from a human donor who had recovered from COVID-19. This specimen was CD4+ T cells from blood, cultured in vitro, taken after SARS-CoV-2 vaccination. This chain joins TRBV20-1 to TRBJ1-5, with the D gene uncertain. The CDR3 is CSARVGMWQPQHF. The nucleotide sequence reads as follows: TGCAGTGCTAGAGTCGGGATGTGGCAGCCCCAGCATTTT.